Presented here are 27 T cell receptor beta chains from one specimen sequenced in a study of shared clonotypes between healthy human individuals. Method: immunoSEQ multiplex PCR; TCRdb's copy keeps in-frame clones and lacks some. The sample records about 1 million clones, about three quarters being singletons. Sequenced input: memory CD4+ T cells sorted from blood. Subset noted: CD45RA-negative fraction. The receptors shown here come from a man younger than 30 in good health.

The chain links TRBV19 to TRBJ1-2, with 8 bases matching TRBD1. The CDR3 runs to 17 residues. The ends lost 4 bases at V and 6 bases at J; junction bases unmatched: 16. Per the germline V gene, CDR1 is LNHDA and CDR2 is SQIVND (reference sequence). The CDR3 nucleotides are TGTGCCAGTAGTAATGTCTTGGGGGGACAGGCCTCCCATGGCTACACCTTC. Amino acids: CASSNVLGGQASHGYTF.

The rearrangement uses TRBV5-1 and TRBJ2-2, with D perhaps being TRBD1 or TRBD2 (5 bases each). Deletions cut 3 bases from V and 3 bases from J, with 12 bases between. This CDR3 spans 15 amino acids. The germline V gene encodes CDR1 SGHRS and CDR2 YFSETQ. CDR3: CASSWGPVDTGELFF. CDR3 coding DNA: TGCGCCAGCAGCTGGGGACCCGTAGACACCGGGGAGCTGTTTTTT. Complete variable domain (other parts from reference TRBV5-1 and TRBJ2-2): KAGVTQTPRYLIKTRGQQVTLSCSPISGHRSVSWYQQTPGQGLQFLFEYFSETQRNKGNFPGRFSGRQFSNSRSEMNVSTLELGDSALYLCASSWGPVDTGELFFGEGSRLTVL.

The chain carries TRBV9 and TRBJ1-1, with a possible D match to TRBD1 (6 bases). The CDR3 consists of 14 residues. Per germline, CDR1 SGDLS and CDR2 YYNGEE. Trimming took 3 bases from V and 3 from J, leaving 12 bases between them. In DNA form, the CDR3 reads TGTGCCAGCAGCGCCAGGGGTGGATACACTGAAGCTTTCTTT. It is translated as CASSARGGYTEAFF.

CDR3: CASSLDRAGRGEQYF. The CDR3 DNA is TGTGCCAGCAGCTTAGATCGTGCAGGACGGGGCGAGCAGTACTTC. V and J are TRBV11-3 and TRBJ2-7; D may be TRBD2 (5 bases). The germline CDR1 and CDR2 sequences are SGHNT and YENEEA. With 0 bases removed from V and 6 bases from J, the gap between germline ends came to 15 bases. CDR3 size: 15 residues.

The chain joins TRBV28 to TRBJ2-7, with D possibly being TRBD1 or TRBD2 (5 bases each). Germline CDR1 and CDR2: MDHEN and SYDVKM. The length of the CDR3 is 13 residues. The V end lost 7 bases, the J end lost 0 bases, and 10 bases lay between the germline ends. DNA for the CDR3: TGTGCCAGCATTCGGGGCGACTCCTACGAGCAGTACTTC. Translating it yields CASIRGDSYEQYF.

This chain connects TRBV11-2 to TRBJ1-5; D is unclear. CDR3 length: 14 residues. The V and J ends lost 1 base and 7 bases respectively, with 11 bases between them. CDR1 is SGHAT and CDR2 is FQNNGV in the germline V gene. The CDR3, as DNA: TGTGCCAGCAGCTTAGGTAACCTAGGCCAGCCCCAGCATTTT. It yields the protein CASSLGNLGQPQHF.

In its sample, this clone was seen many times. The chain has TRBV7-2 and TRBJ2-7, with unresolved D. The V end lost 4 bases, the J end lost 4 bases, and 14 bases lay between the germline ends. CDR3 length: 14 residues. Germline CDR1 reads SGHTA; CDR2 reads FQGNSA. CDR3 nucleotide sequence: TGTGCCAGCAGCTCCCGTACCGGGCGATACGAGCAGTACTTC. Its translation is CASSSRTGRYEQYF.

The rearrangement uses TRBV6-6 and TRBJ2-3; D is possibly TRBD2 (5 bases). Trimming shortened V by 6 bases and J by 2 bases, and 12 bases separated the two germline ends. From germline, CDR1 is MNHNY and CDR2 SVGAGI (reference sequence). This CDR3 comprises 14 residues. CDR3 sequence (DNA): TGTGCCAGCAGCCTCGGGCGGGCCACAGATACGCAGTATTTT. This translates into CASSLGRATDTQYF.

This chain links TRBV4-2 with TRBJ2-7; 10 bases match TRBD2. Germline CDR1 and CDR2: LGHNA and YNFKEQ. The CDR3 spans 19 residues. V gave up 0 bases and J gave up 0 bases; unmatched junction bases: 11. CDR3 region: CASSQEWASGGPSSYEQYF. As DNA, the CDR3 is TGTGCCAGCAGCCAAGAGTGGGCTAGCGGGGGCCCCAGCTCCTACGAGCAGTACTTC.

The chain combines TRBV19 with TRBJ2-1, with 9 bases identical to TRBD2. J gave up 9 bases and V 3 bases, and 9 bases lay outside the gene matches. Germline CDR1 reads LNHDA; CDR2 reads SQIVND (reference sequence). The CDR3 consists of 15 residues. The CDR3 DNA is TGTGCCAGTAGTATTACAAGCGGGGGGACCCCTGAGCAGTTCTTC. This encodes CASSITSGGTPEQFF.

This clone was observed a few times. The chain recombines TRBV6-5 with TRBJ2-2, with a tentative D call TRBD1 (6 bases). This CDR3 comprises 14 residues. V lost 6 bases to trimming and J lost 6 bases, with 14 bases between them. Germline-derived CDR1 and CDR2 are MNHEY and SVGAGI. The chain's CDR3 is CASSGNRAPGELFF. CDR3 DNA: TGTGCCAGCAGCGGTAACAGGGCCCCCGGGGAGCTGTTTTTT.

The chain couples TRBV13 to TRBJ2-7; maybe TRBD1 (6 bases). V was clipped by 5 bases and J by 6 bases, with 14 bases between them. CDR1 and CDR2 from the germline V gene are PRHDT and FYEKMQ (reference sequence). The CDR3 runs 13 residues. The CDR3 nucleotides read TGTGCCAGCAGCCCCAGGGACAAAACCGAGCAGTACTTC. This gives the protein CASSPRDKTEQYF.

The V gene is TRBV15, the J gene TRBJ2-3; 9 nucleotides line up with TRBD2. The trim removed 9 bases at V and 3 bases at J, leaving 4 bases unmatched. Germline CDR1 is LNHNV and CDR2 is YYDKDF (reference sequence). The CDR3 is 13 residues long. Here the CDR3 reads CATSGRATDTQYF. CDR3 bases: TGTGCCACTAGCGGGAGAGCGACAGATACGCAGTATTTT.

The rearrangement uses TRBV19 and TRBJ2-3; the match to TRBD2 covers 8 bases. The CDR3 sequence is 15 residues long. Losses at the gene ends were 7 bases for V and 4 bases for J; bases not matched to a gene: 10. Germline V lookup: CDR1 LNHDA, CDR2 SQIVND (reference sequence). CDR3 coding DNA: TGTGCCAGTATGGGGGGCGGGAGGAGTGCAGATACGCAGTATTTT. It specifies CASMGGGRSADTQYF.

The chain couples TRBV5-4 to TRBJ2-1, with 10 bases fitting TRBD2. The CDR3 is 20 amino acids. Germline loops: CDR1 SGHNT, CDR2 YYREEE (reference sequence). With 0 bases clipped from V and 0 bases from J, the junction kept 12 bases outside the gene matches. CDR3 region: CASSLGGLAGARSSYNEQFF. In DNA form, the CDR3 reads TGTGCCAGCAGCTTGGGAGGGCTAGCGGGGGCCAGGAGCTCCTACAATGAGCAGTTCTTC.

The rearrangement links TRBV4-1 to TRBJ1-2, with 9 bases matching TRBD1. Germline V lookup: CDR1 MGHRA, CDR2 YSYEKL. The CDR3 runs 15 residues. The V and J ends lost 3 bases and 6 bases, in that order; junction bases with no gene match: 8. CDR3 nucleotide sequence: TGCGCCAGCAGCCATACAGGGGGCGCGGGAGATGGCTACACCTTC. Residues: CASSHTGGAGDGYTF.

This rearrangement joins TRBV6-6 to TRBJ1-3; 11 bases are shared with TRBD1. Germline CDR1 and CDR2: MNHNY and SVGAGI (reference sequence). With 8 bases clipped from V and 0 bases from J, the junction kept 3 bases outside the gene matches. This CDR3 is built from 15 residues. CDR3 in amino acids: CASSGQGVSGNTIYF. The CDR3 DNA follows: TGTGCCAGCTCGGGACAGGGGGTCTCTGGAAACACCATATATTTT.

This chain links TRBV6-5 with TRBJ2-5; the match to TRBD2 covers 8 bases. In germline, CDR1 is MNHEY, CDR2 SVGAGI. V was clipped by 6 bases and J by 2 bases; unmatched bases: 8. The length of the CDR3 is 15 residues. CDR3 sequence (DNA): TGTGCCAGCAGATTCAGCGGGGGCGTACAAGAGACCCAGTACTTC. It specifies CASRFSGGVQETQYF.

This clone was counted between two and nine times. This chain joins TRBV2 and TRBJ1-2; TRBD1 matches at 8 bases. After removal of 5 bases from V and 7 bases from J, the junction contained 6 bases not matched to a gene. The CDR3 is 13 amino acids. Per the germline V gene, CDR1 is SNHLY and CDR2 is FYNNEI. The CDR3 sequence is CASSPDRAGGYTF. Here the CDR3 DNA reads TGTGCCAGCAGTCCGGACAGGGCTGGTGGCTACACCTTC.

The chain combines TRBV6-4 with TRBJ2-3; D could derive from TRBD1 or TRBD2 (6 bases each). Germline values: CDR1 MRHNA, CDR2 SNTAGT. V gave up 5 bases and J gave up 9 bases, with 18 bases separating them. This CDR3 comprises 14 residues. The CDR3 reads CASSPEGGLGTQYF. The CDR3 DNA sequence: TGTGCCAGCAGTCCCGAGGGGGGCCTTGGAACGCAGTATTTT.

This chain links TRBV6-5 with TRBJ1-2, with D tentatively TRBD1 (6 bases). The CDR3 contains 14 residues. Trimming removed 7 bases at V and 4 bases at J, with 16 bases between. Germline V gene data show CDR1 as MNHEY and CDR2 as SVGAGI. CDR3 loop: CASIPPGQGYGYTF. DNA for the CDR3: TGTGCCAGCATCCCTCCGGGACAAGGCTATGGCTACACCTTC.

CDR3 in amino acids: CASRRGAEAFF. In DNA form, the CDR3 reads TGTGCCAGTAGGAGGGGGGCTGAAGCTTTCTTT. The rearrangement uses TRBV19 and TRBJ1-1, with a possible D match to TRBD1 (6 bases). V gave up 6 bases and J gave up 6 bases, with 8 bases separating them. The CDR3 loop spans 11 amino acids. Germline V gene lookup returns CDR1 LNHDA and CDR2 SQIVND (reference sequence).

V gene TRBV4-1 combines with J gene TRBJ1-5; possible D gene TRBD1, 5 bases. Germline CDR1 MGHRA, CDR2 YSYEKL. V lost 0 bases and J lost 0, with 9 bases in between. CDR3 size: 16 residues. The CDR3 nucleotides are TGCGCCAGCAGCCAAGAAGAGGGGTATAGCAATCAGCCCCAGCATTTT. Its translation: CASSQEEGYSNQPQHF.

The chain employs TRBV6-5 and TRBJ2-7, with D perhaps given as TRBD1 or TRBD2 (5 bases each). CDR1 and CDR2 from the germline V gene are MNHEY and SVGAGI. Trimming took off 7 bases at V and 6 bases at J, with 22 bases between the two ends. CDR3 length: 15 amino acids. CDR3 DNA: TGTGCCAGCACCGACAGTCTGGGGGAGTTAAGCGAGCAGTACTTC. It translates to CASTDSLGELSEQYF.

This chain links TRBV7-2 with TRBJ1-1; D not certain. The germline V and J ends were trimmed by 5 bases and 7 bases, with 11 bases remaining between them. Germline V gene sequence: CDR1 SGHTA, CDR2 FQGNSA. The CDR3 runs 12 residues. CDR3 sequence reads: CASSRLQVEAFF. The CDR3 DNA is TGTGCCAGCAGCCGTCTACAAGTTGAAGCTTTCTTT.

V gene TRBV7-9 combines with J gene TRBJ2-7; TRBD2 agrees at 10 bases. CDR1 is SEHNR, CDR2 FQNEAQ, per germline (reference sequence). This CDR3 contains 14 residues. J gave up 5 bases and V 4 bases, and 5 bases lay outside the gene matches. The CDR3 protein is CASSWGTSAHEQYF. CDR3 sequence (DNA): TGTGCCAGCAGCTGGGGGACTAGCGCCCACGAGCAGTACTTC.

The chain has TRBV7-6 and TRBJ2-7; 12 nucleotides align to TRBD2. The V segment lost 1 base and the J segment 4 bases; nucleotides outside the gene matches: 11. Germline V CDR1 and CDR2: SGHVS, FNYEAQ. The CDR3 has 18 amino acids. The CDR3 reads CASSLGPSGGADSYEQYF. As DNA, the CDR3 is TGTGCCAGCAGCTTAGGCCCTAGCGGGGGGGCTGATTCGTACGAGCAGTACTTC.